Presented here are 32 T cell receptor beta chains from one specimen sequenced in a study of shared clonotypes between healthy human individuals. Sequencing used immunoSEQ multiplex PCR; TCRdb keeps in-frame clones, though not all of them. The profile covers some 550,000 clones, with 95% to 98% appearing a single time and around 0.06% taken by the ten largest. Specimen: naive CD4+ T cells sorted from blood. This sample's subset: CD45RA+ positively selected. These TCRs come from a woman in her thirties in good health.

The chain employs TRBV7-9 and TRBJ2-2; D may be TRBD1 (6 bases). Germline-derived CDR1 and CDR2 are SEHNR and FQNEAQ (reference sequence). This CDR3 is built from 17 residues. Trimming shortened V by 1 base and J by 4 bases, and 16 bases separated the two germline ends. CDR3 in amino acids: CASSLEVAGEITGELFF. As DNA, the CDR3 is TGTGCCAGCAGCTTAGAGGTCGCAGGGGAAATCACCGGGGAGCTGTTTTTT.

The chain recombines TRBV28 with TRBJ2-3; D is possibly TRBD2 (6 bases). This CDR3 contains 17 residues. Germline loops: CDR1 MDHEN, CDR2 SYDVKM. V gave up 5 bases and J gave up 0 bases, with 18 bases separating them. The CDR3 DNA reads as TGTGCCAGCAGTCCCCCGTTGTGGAGGGAAAGCACAGATACGCAGTATTTT. The encoded protein is CASSPPLWRESTDTQYF.

J is TRBJ2-7 and V is TRBV7-9, with TRBD2 matching 9 bases. V gave up 6 bases and J gave up 0 bases; unmatched junction bases: 3. Per germline, CDR1 SEHNR and CDR2 FQNEAQ (reference sequence). The CDR3 length is 14 residues. CDR3: CASRNSGSSYEQYF. CDR3 DNA: TGTGCCAGCAGAAATAGCGGGAGCTCCTACGAGCAGTACTTC.

This chain joins TRBV6-1 and TRBJ1-1, with D perhaps matching TRBD1 (5 bases). V was pared by 5 bases and J by 1 base, with 8 bases between. CDR3 length equals 13 residues. Germline V CDR1 and CDR2: MNHNS, SASEGT. In DNA form, the CDR3 reads TGTGCCAGCAGTCGAGGGGAGAACACTGAAGCTTTCTTT. This gives the protein CASSRGENTEAFF.

The gene calls are TRBV5-1 and TRBJ1-1; TRBD1 might be the D (5 bases). The CDR3 loop spans 14 amino acids. Trimming took 2 bases from V and 5 from J, leaving 13 bases between them. Germline CDR1 SGHRS, CDR2 YFSETQ. CDR3 DNA: TGCGCCAGCAGCTTCCCTGCAGGGCCGACTGAAGCTTTCTTT. Its protein product is CASSFPAGPTEAFF.

CDR3 in amino acids: CSVGKLAGGTDTQYF. CDR3 sequence (DNA): TGCAGCGTCGGGAAACTAGCGGGAGGCACAGATACGCAGTATTTT. The chain employs TRBV29-1 and TRBJ2-3, with 11 bases identical to TRBD2. V dropped 6 bases and J dropped 1; count of bases not matched to a gene: 6. Per the germline V gene, CDR1 is SQVTM and CDR2 is ANQGSEA. The CDR3 has 15 residues.

The chain joins TRBV7-6 to TRBJ2-7; TRBD1 matches 10 bases. This CDR3 has 17 residues. J was trimmed by 0 bases and V by 5 bases; bases with no gene match: 10. Germline V CDR1 and CDR2: SGHVS, FNYEAQ. DNA of the CDR3: TGTGCCAGCAGCCCGCTCGACCGGACAGGGGGCTCCTACGAGCAGTACTTC. Protein product: CASSPLDRTGGSYEQYF. Full variable domain (missing parts from reference TRBV7-6 and TRBJ2-7): GAGVSQSPRYKVTKRGQDVALRCDPISGHVSLYWYRQALGQGPEFLTYFNYEAQQDKSGLPNDRFSAERPEGSISTLTIQRTEQRDSAMYRCASSPLDRTGGSYEQYFGPGTRLTVT.

The chain couples TRBV11-3 to TRBJ2-3; D may be TRBD1 or TRBD2 (6 bases each). Trimming left V 3 bases short and J 3 bases short, with 16 bases between. This CDR3 spans 16 amino acids. Germline V gene sequence: CDR1 SGHNT, CDR2 YENEEA. The CDR3 DNA sequence: TGTGCCAGCAGCTTCGGGGGCGGAGGTGGTACAGATACGCAGTATTTT. This codes for CASSFGGGGGTDTQYF.

The chain carries TRBV2 and TRBJ2-1, with 7 bases lining up with TRBD1. The junction had 13 bases not matched to a gene; V was cut back by 6 bases and J by 8 bases. CDR1 is SNHLY, CDR2 FYNNEI, per germline. This CDR3 has 15 residues. DNA for the CDR3: TGTGCCAGCAGAGCCGGGACAGCCCTCAGGTATGAGCAGTTCTTC. This encodes CASRAGTALRYEQFF.

The chain employs TRBV15 and TRBJ1-5; D uncertain. Germline CDR1 reads LNHNV; CDR2 reads YYDKDF (reference sequence). V was shortened by 3 bases and J by 0 bases, with 15 bases between the two germline ends. This CDR3 contains 17 residues. The chain's CDR3 is CATSSLNGLYSNQPQHF. Written as DNA, the CDR3 is TGTGCCACCAGCAGTTTAAACGGCCTATATAGCAATCAGCCCCAGCATTTT.

The V call is TRBV27, the J call TRBJ1-4; tentative D call: TRBD1 (6 bases). Trimming took 5 bases from V and 4 from J, leaving 14 bases between them. The germline V gene encodes CDR1 MNHEY and CDR2 SMNVEV (reference sequence). The CDR3 has 15 amino acids. The CDR3 region is CASSPGGGLNEKLFF. CDR3 nucleotide sequence: TGTGCCAGCAGTCCTGGGGGCGGCCTTAATGAAAAACTGTTTTTT.

The chain employs TRBV29-1 and TRBJ1-2, with 11 bases fitting TRBD1. This CDR3 spans 15 amino acids. From germline, CDR1 is SQVTM and CDR2 ANQGSEA. The V gene end was trimmed by 7 bases and the J gene end by 8 bases; junction bases not matched to a gene: 15. CDR3 in amino acids: CSAKSPGQGARGYTF. CDR3 DNA: TGCAGCGCAAAGAGTCCCGGACAGGGGGCGCGAGGCTACACCTTC.

The chain carries TRBV7-8 and TRBJ1-5, with D possibly matching TRBD1 (5 bases). CDR1 is SGHVS, CDR2 FQNEAQ, per germline. The length of the CDR3 is 17 residues. Trimming took off 2 bases at V and 4 bases at J, with 18 bases between the two ends. The CDR3 region has the DNA TGTGCCAGCAGCTTATACAGTACAGGTTATCCAAATCAGCCCCAGCATTTT. Amino acids: CASSLYSTGYPNQPQHF.

The rearrangement uses TRBV20-1 and TRBJ2-1, with no clear D. Trimming left V 6 bases short and J 4 bases short, with 7 bases between. Germline assignment: CDR1 DFQATT and CDR2 SNEGSKA (reference sequence). This CDR3 is 11 amino acids long. The CDR3 coding sequence is TGCAGTGCCCCAGTTTACAATGAGCAGTTCTTC. Translated, it gives CSAPVYNEQFF.

The chain combines TRBV5-4 with TRBJ1-1; TRBD1 is a possible D gene (5 bases). The CDR3 covers 15 residues. Looked up from germline, CDR1 is SGHNT and CDR2 is YYREEE (reference sequence). V lost 0 bases and J lost 2, with 11 bases in between. The CDR3 bases are TGTGCCAGCAGCTTGGCGGGACGAGAAAACACTGAAGCTTTCTTT. It is translated as CASSLAGRENTEAFF.

J is TRBJ2-5 and V is TRBV6-1; 7 bases map to TRBD1. The germline gives CDR1 MNHNS, CDR2 SASEGT. CDR3 size: 13 residues. V was pared by 6 bases and J by 2 bases, with 3 bases of the junction left unmatched. The DNA of the CDR3 is TGTGCCAGCAGGGGGACAGATCAAGAGACCCAGTACTTC. It yields the protein CASRGTDQETQYF.

The V gene is TRBV6-1, the J gene TRBJ2-7; TRBD2 is a possible D gene (6 bases). This CDR3 comprises 14 residues. V dropped 3 bases and J dropped 0 bases, with 9 bases sitting between them. Germline assignment: CDR1 MNHNS and CDR2 SASEGT. The CDR3 DNA sequence: TGTGCCAGCAGTGACCGGCGGGACTCCTACGAGCAGTACTTC. Its protein is CASSDRRDSYEQYF.

This clone showed up just once. Other DNA sequences in this specimen translate into the identical CDR3. The chain recombines TRBV6-5 with TRBJ1-2; perhaps TRBD1 as D (5 bases). Germline loops: CDR1 MNHEY, CDR2 SVGAGI. V was clipped by 11 bases and J by 2 bases, with 9 bases between them. The CDR3 length is 11 residues. The CDR3 sequence is CASGGNYGYTF. CDR3 in DNA: TGTGCCTCCGGGGGGAACTATGGCTACACCTTC.

The rearrangement links TRBV18 to TRBJ2-1; the D is unclear. Trimming cost V 0 bases and J 4 bases, with 16 bases left between them. CDR1 is KGHSH, CDR2 LQKENI, per germline. The CDR3 is made up of 17 amino acids. The CDR3 protein is CASSPPRRTGDYNEQFF. The DNA for the CDR3 is TGTGCCAGCTCACCACCTCGGCGAACTGGCGATTACAATGAGCAGTTCTTC.

This rearrangement joins TRBV6-1 to TRBJ1-1, with a possible D match to TRBD1 (6 bases). The CDR3 is 14 amino acids. Germline CDR1 reads MNHNS; CDR2 reads SASEGT. V lost 3 bases, J lost 1 base, and 9 bases lay in between. The CDR3 DNA reads as TGTGCCAGCAGTGATCAGGGGTCGAACACTGAAGCTTTCTTT. This sequence encodes CASSDQGSNTEAFF.

The gene calls are TRBV4-2 and TRBJ1-5; TRBD1 agrees at 9 bases. V shed 1 base and J 5 bases; nucleotides not matched to a gene: 3. Germline CDR1 LGHNA, CDR2 YNFKEQ. The CDR3 covers 15 residues. CDR3 nucleotides: TGTGCCAGCAGCCAAGGGACAGGGGTGGATCAGCCCCAGCATTTT. Its protein is CASSQGTGVDQPQHF.

This clone was found once. V usage is TRBV5-1 and J usage is TRBJ2-6; D unclear. Trimming took 3 bases from V and 0 from J, leaving 22 bases between them. Germline CDR1 and CDR2: SGHRS and YFSETQ. The length of the CDR3 is 20 residues. The CDR3 region is CASSSYSTDNPLSGANVLTF. The CDR3 coding sequence is TGCGCCAGCAGCTCATATTCGACCGATAACCCCCTCTCTGGGGCCAACGTCCTGACTTTC.

This chain connects TRBV4-1 to TRBJ2-7; the match to TRBD2 covers 13 bases. The germline V gene encodes CDR1 MGHRA and CDR2 YSYEKL. There are 20 residues in the CDR3. J was trimmed by 0 bases and V by 0 bases; bases with no gene match: 11. Here the CDR3 reads CASSQEKRTSGSSPSYEQYF. The CDR3, as DNA: TGCGCCAGCAGCCAAGAAAAAAGGACTAGCGGGAGTAGTCCCTCCTACGAGCAGTACTTC.

This chain uses TRBV11-3 with TRBJ2-2; the match to TRBD2 covers 8 bases. Germline V gene lookup returns CDR1 SGHNT and CDR2 YENEEA. V dropped 6 bases and J dropped 7; count of bases not matched to a gene: 13. This CDR3 contains 16 residues. CDR3 nucleotide sequence: TGTGCCAGCAGTTCTAAAAGCGGGAGCCTCGGCGGGGAGCTGTTTTTT. It yields the protein CASSSKSGSLGGELFF.

The chain carries TRBV27 and TRBJ1-1; D is uncertain. Per germline, CDR1 MNHEY and CDR2 SMNVEV (reference sequence). There are 16 residues in the CDR3. V was pared by 5 bases and J by 6 bases, with 22 bases between. CDR3 nucleotide sequence: TGTGCCAGCAGTCCGTCCCGGACCCCGCTAGGCGCTGAAGCTTTCTTT. It yields the protein CASSPSRTPLGAEAFF.

This chain links TRBV5-1 with TRBJ1-1; D ambiguous. The CDR3 contains 15 residues. CDR1 and CDR2 from the germline V gene are SGHRS and YFSETQ. V was pared by 3 bases and J by 1 base, with 13 bases between. This CDR3 reads CASSSGGTSNTEAFF. The CDR3 DNA reads TGCGCCAGCAGCTCGGGAGGCACTTCGAACACTGAAGCTTTCTTT.

This rearrangement joins TRBV2 to TRBJ1-1, with 7 bases fitting TRBD1. Germline CDR1 and CDR2: SNHLY and FYNNEI. The CDR3 totals 13 residues. With 5 bases clipped from V and 5 bases from J, the junction kept 5 bases outside the gene matches. CDR3 bases: TGTGCCAGCAGTCAGGGGGGGGATACTGAAGCTTTCTTT. Translated, it gives CASSQGGDTEAFF.

J is TRBJ1-4 and V is TRBV6-6; weak D call: TRBD1 (6 bases). Deletions cut 7 bases from V and 8 bases from J, with 20 bases between. The CDR3 is made up of 15 amino acids. CDR1 is MNHNY and CDR2 is SVGAGI in the germline V gene (reference sequence). CDR3 in DNA: TGTGCCAGCACCACCAGGGGACTTTCATCGGAAAAACTGTTTTTT. This encodes CASTTRGLSSEKLFF.

The J gene is TRBJ2-6, the V gene TRBV5-1; TRBD2 aligns across 12 bases. The CDR3 spans 18 residues. Germline CDR1 reads SGHRS; CDR2 reads YFSETQ. Trimming at V came to 1 base and at J to 1 base, leaving 3 bases not matched to a gene. The CDR3 sequence: CASSLTGLAGSGANVLTF. The CDR3 nucleotides read TGCGCCAGCAGCTTGACAGGACTAGCGGGATCTGGGGCCAACGTCCTGACTTTC.

As for this clone: Other DNA sequences from this sample encode an identical CDR3 as well. The genes are TRBV20-1 and TRBJ2-3; D is undetermined. Between the trimmed V and J ends, which lost 2 bases and 3 bases, there was a span of 3 bases. The CDR3 length is 11 residues. Germline V gene lookup returns CDR1 DFQATT and CDR2 SNEGSKA (reference sequence). CDR3 sequence reads: CSARPTDTQYF. Here the CDR3 DNA reads TGCAGTGCTAGACCGACAGATACGCAGTATTTT.

This clone appeared once. The chain couples TRBV7-2 to TRBJ1-4, with a weak D call TRBD1 (5 bases). V lost 3 bases and J lost 4, with 9 bases in between. The CDR3 runs to 14 residues. Germline loops: CDR1 SGHTA, CDR2 FQGNSA. The CDR3 DNA is TGTGCCAGCAGCTTCGGGGGGGGTAATGAAAAACTGTTTTTT. It specifies CASSFGGGNEKLFF.

The chain combines TRBV7-9 with TRBJ1-4, with D maybe TRBD1 (5 bases). V was cut by 2 bases and J by 3 bases, with 7 bases left in between. The CDR3 consists of 14 residues. CDR1 SEHNR and CDR2 FQNEAQ come from the germline V gene (reference sequence). CDR3 nucleotide sequence: TGTGCCAGCAGCTTACAGGGATCTAATGAAAAACTGTTTTTT. This codes for CASSLQGSNEKLFF.